Below, 15 T cell receptor beta chains from the same sample are listed, as sequenced in a study of blood T cells in healthy people across ages. For the second PCR, which ran for 7 to 11 cycles, a sample-barcoded 5' primer and a J-beta primer mix were used. TCRdb analysed the 5' RACE reads with MiXCR anew, one entry per CDR3 protein. The data contain 800,000 to 950,000 distinct CDR3 sequences, 25% to 35% of them singletons. The same specimen was also included in a second study, on T cells of mothers and their children.

Sequencing was done on a sample of blood. The receptors derive from a woman between 40 and 50 years old in good health.

This clonotype was detected many times. The chain employs TRBV6-2 or TRBV6-3 and TRBJ2-7, with a tentative D call TRBD1 (5 bases). Deletions cut 5 bases from V and 5 bases from J, with 10 bases between. Germline loops: CDR1 MNHEY, CDR2 SVGEGT. The CDR3 is 12 residues long. Here the CDR3 reads CASSPQTDEQYF. In DNA, the CDR3 is TGTGCCAGCAGTCCCCAGACAGACGAGCAGTACTTC.

This clonotype is a singleton in its sample. The rearrangement joins TRBV28 to TRBJ1-5, with no clear D. Between the trimmed V and J ends, which lost 7 bases and 9 bases, there was a span of 16 bases. The CDR3 is made up of 13 amino acids. The germline V gene encodes CDR1 MDHEN and CDR2 SYDVKM. The CDR3 nucleotides are TGTGCCAGCACCCGACTGTCTGGCGGGCCCCAGCATTTT. Its protein is CASTRLSGGPQHF. Using reference TRBV28 and TRBJ1-5 for the parts outside the CDR3, the full variable domain is DVKVTQSSRYLVKRTGEKVFLECVQDMDHENMFWYRQDPGLGLRLIYFSYDVKMKEKGDIPEGYSVSREKKERFSLILESASTNQTSMYLCASTRLSGGPQHFGDGTRLSIL.

The chain joins TRBV12-3 or TRBV12-4 to TRBJ2-4; the D is unclear. TRBJ2-7 explains the end of the DNA better; the J call may be wrong. The CDR3 is 15 amino acids. This CDR3 is CASSLGVDPLHEQYF. The CDR3, as DNA: TGTGCCAGCAGTTTAGGGGTAGACCCTCTCCACGAGCAGTACTTC.

With regard to this clonotype: Possible read error: a much larger clone is one base away. The conserved phenylalanine or tryptophan normally closing the CDR3 is absent here, so this likely arose from a read error. V gene TRBV29-1 combines with J gene TRBJ2-5, with unresolved D. Matching the DNA end better, TRBJ2-7 makes the J call doubtful. Germline values: CDR1 SQVTM, CDR2 ANQGSEA. This CDR3 has 15 amino acids. The CDR3 is CSVEDLGQGSYEQYC. In DNA form, the CDR3 reads TGCAGCGTTGAAGATCTAGGCCAAGGCTCCTACGAGCAGTACTGC.

The table lists this clonotype with a few counts. The chain recombines TRBV27 with TRBJ1-2, with D hard to call. The germline CDR1 and CDR2 sequences are MNHEY and SMNVEV (reference sequence). The CDR3 length is 15 residues. Between the trimmed V and J ends, which lost 3 bases and 4 bases, there was a span of 15 bases. This chain's CDR3 is CASSFLWEGGYGYTF. The CDR3 DNA follows: TGTGCCAGCAGTTTCTTATGGGAAGGCGGCTATGGCTACACCTTC.

Worth noting for this clonotype: A much larger clone is a single base away; this may be a read error. The rearrangement uses TRBV28 and TRBJ2-1, with 9 bases fitting TRBD2. This CDR3 contains 16 residues. Germline-derived CDR1 and CDR2 are MDHEN and SYDVKM. CDR3 amino acids: CASTERAGGAYNEQLF. The DNA for the CDR3 is TGTGCCAGCACCGAACGAGCGGGGGGCGCCTACAATGAGCAGCTCTTC.

This clonotype was observed many times. V gene TRBV24-1 combines with J gene TRBJ2-5; 11 nucleotides line up with TRBD2. The CDR3 covers 16 residues. CDR1 is KGHDR and CDR2 is SFDVKD in the germline V gene. Trimming at V came to 6 bases and at J to 5 bases, leaving 10 bases not matched to a gene. CDR3 coding DNA: TGTGCCACCAGTCAAAGTAGCGGGGGGGTTACGGAGACCCAGTACTTC. Residues: CATSQSSGGVTETQYF.

The genes are TRBV14 and TRBJ2-1; TRBD2 agrees at 12 bases. J was trimmed by 3 bases and V by 4 bases; bases with no gene match: 10. The CDR3 consists of 18 residues. The germline CDR1 and CDR2 sequences are SGHDN and FVKESK. CDR3 sequence: CASSLETSGGPYYNEQFF. Written as DNA, the CDR3 is TGTGCCAGCAGCCTAGAGACTAGCGGGGGACCCTACTACAATGAGCAGTTCTTC.

The chain links TRBV4-3 to TRBJ2-5; 11 bases agree with TRBD2. The J call is uncertain, as TRBJ2-7 better fits the DNA end. Germline V CDR1 and CDR2: LGHNA, YSLEER. The CDR3 runs to 15 residues. The CDR3 sequence is CASSQRASGRYEQYF. CDR3 bases: TGCGCCAGCAGCCAACGGGCTAGCGGGAGGTACGAGCAGTACTTC.

This clonotype has only a few counts. Being one base from a much bigger clone, this may be a read error. The chain is built from TRBV15 and TRBJ1-1; D is ambiguous. Germline CDR1 LNHNV, CDR2 YYDKDF (reference sequence). V lost 3 bases and J 0 bases, leaving 8 bases between the germline ends. The CDR3 is 14 residues long. The CDR3 nucleotides read TGTGCCACCAGCAGCGGAGGGATGAACACTGAAGCTTTCTTT. Protein sequence: CATSSGGMNTEAFF.

The chain employs TRBV28 and TRBJ2-4; D gene ambiguous. With 2 bases removed from V and 0 bases from J, the gap between germline ends came to 14 bases. This CDR3 is 17 amino acids long. Germline-derived CDR1 and CDR2 are MDHEN and SYDVKM. The CDR3 spells CASSLRQSALAKNIQYF. The CDR3 DNA sequence: TGTGCCAGCAGTTTAAGGCAGTCAGCACTAGCCAAAAACATTCAGTACTTC.

The chain links TRBV5-1 to TRBJ2-4, with a weak D call TRBD2 (6 bases). Germline-derived CDR1 and CDR2 are SGHRS and YFSETQ. Trimming left V 4 bases short and J 1 base short, with 18 bases between. The CDR3 is made up of 17 amino acids. DNA of the CDR3: TGCGCCAGCAGCCCCAATGCGGGGACGGTGGCCAAAAACATTCAGTACTTC. This translates into CASSPNAGTVAKNIQYF.

This clonotype showed up just a few times. The genes are TRBV28 and TRBJ2-1; maybe TRBD2 (5 bases). V was cut by 6 bases and J by 0 bases, with 12 bases left in between. Germline V gene lookup returns CDR1 MDHEN and CDR2 SYDVKM. This CDR3 region has 15 residues. The CDR3 region is CASRPLGSSYNEQFF. The DNA of the CDR3 is TGTGCCAGCAGACCACTAGGGAGCTCCTACAATGAGCAGTTCTTC.

This rearrangement joins TRBV7-2 to TRBJ2-4; D call uncertain. Judging by the DNA end, TRBJ2-7 fits better; the J call may be wrong. Germline V lookup: CDR1 SGHTA, CDR2 FQGNSA. This CDR3 has 13 amino acids. The CDR3 DNA reads as TGTGCCAGCAGCATCTGTGCAACTTACGAGCAGTACTTC. Translating gives CASSICATYEQYF.

CDR3 in amino acids: CASSLASGTRMNNEQFF. DNA of the CDR3: TGTGCCAGCAGCTTAGCGTCCGGGACTAGAATGAACAATGAGCAGTTCTTC. J is TRBJ2-1 and V is TRBV7-8; 8 positions match TRBD2. J was trimmed by 5 bases and V by 0 bases; bases with no gene match: 9. Per germline, CDR1 SGHVS and CDR2 FQNEAQ. The CDR3 contains 17 residues.